This TCR beta chain was captured in a study of blood T cell repertoires in COVID-19. Study-level background: Donors in the United States, Italy and Spain gave samples during acute or convalescent COVID-19. The analysed material was cDNA or gDNA that came from T cells, B-cell-depleted T cells, or PBMCs.

Using immunoSEQ multiplex PCR, the repertoire was profiled, and TCRdb retains in-frame clones only, with some absent. The table has around 50,000 clones, 75% to 85% seen once. The germline CDR1 and CDR2 sequences are SGHTA and FQGNSA. Trimming removed 7 bases from V and 5 bases from J; junction bases left unmatched: 6. The CDR3 covers 15 residues. The sequence was obtained from a human donor in a cohort sampled during active COVID-19. Sequenced material: peripheral blood. V is TRBV7-2 and J is TRBJ2-1; 12 nucleotides line up with TRBD2. As DNA, the CDR3 is TGTGCCAGCACCATTGGACTAGCGGGAAACAATGAGCAGTTCTTC. Amino acid sequence: CASTIGLAGNNEQFF.